This TCR beta chain was identified during a study of T cell responses to AZD1222 COVID-19 vaccine. The table came from immunoSEQ multiplex PCR; TCRdb's copy has only in-frame clones and leaves some out. Altogether more than 100,000 clones are present, about nine tenths being singletons, with the ten largest covering roughly 2.4%. There are a few counts of this clone. The target antigen is unknown. The CDR3 spans 18 residues. Germline assignment: CDR1 MNHNS and CDR2 SASEGT. Trimming cost V 2 bases and J 1 base; bases outside gene matches: 11. Findings and limits, study-wide: Every sample of the repertoires postdated the peak T cell response. Females made up more of the donors, who were largely white British, and clonal diversity may have come out too low. Regions 160-218 and 743-854 held dominance among vaccine-associated CD4 TCRs, which spanned spike.

The clonotype originates from an adult in good health. Material: peripheral blood, obtained on day 0 of AZD1222 vaccination. This sequence joins TRBV6-1 and TRBJ2-5; 9 bases agree with TRBD2. CDR3 in DNA: TGTGCCAGCAGTGAACATGGTAATAGCGGGGGAAGCCAAGAGACCCAGTACTTC. Residues: CASSEHGNSGGSQETQYF.